This T cell receptor (beta chain) emerged from a study of beta chain features in type 1 diabetes (dated by TCRdb to the late 2010s). As for the study more broadly: No differences in mean age, gender distribution, total cell number or subset yield were found between patients and healthy donors. A total of roughly 100 million sorted cells were examined across all samples, and the number of cells per subset was strongly correlated with RNA yield. The study compared the TCRB repertoires of sorted circulating CD4+ T cell subsets in recently diagnosed type 1 diabetes patients with those in matched healthy donors. Naive and central memory subsets were obtained from all 30 or so donors, but regulatory and stem cell-like memory subsets were isolated from only 8 patients and roughly eight healthy donors.

The High Capacity cDNA Reverse Transcription Kit was used to reverse transcribe all of the isolated RNA, meaning that expressed TCRB transcripts were what got sequenced. Deep immunoSEQ sequencing was applied to naive, central memory and regulatory T cell samples, giving an average of about 3.6 million total reads per sample. After sorted cells were lysed in RLT buffer, RNA was extracted with DNase-treated RNeasy Micro or Mini kits, with the choice depending on cell number. Each cell subset was processed separately to prevent cross-contamination, with patient and healthy donor samples processed together. The immunoSEQ multiplex PCR was used to amplify TCRB sequences from cDNA, generating 87-bp fragments that spanned the CDR3 region. Sequencing of the amplicons was done on the Illumina HiSeq platform. The original pipeline was this. Synthetic template baselines were used to correct PCR bias computationally, reads within Hamming distance 2 were collapsed together, and singletons that could not be merged were discarded. Reads were aligned to IMGT to assign V, D and J genes, CDR3 length, and insertions or deletions at six rearrangement sites. Clonotype counts were normalized to sorted cell number within each subset before computing true diversity and Gini coefficients with the tcR R package. The overlap coefficient, calculated on TCRB nucleotide sequences, was used to quantify repertoire sharing. Out-of-frame TCRB sequences from naive cells were analyzed as a proxy for the pre-selection repertoire. TCRdb obtained this table from immuneACCESS and retained in-frame rearrangements with V and J assigned. These tables miss some clones; where compared with another copy, unresolved V genes account for less than half of the shortfall, and the remainder is unexplained. The V and J calls and clone size are taken from that table; D and trimming were inferred from the DNA. The sample contains 620,000 or so clones, about 14% of them found a single time. The top ten clones comprise roughly 0.098% of the sample.

Broader findings and caveats from the paper: Because the HLA sub-analyses included only small numbers of individuals, any influence of HLA type on TCRB rearrangement was left unresolved. Naive, central memory and regulatory TCRB repertoires appeared to be more alike among patients than among healthy donors. PCR may preferentially amplify shorter templates, but because patient and control samples were amplified and corrected together, any resulting skew would affect both groups equally. At VDJ recombination sites, patients with type 1 diabetes made fewer insertions and deleted more nucleotides, a pattern implying thymic rearrangement abnormalities. Type 1 diabetes patients showed a moderate but significant shortening of TCRB CDR3 length in all four CD4+ subsets. Because cDNA was sequenced instead of genomic DNA, highly expressing activated cells could be over-represented, though the groups showed no difference in activation or CD3 levels.

CDR1 SGHRS and CDR2 YFSETQ were looked up in the germline V gene. The CDR3 spans 15 residues, from the cysteine through the phenylalanine. Solely the CDR3 DNA is kept, with 45 bases framed from the first base. V ends up 4 bases short and J 0 bases short, with an unmatched junction base count of 2. This clone turned up a few times. Its antigen is currently not known. No base quality information exists; no much larger clone differs at one position. From each donor, a single peripheral blood sample of approximately 0.11 L on average was drawn into heparinised tubes. A BD FACSAria II was used to sort naive, central memory, regulatory and stem cell-like memory CD4+ T cells with a panel that included CD45RO, CCR7, CD25, CD127, CD95 and CD27. Purity was above 95% for every sorted population. PBMCs were separated immediately by Lymphoprep density gradient centrifugation and were stained directly, without being cultured. So that batch effects would be minimized, each experiment stained and sorted samples in pairs, pairing one healthy donor with one patient.

Sequenced: naive CD4+ T cells from blood. The sample's cell subset or site label, in plain terms: true naive CD4+ T cells. The chain uses TRBV5-1 and TRBJ2-7; 12 central bases correspond to TRBD2. This TCR was sampled from a man aged 18 to 35 in good health. The DNA reads TGCGCCAGCAGCATGACTAGCGGGGGCTCCTACGAGCAGTACTTC. This is translated as CASSMTSGGSYEQYF.